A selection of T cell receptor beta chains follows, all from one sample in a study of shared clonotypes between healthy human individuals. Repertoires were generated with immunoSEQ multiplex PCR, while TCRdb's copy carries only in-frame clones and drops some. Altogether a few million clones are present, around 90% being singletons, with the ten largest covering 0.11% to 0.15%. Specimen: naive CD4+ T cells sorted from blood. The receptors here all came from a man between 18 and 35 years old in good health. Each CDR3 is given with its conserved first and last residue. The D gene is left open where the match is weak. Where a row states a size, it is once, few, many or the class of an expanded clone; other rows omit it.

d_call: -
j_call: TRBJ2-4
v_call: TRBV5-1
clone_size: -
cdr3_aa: CASSLEGQGWRNIQYF
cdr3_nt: TGCGCCAGCAGCTTGGAGGGGCAGGGCTGGAGGAACATTCAGTACTTC

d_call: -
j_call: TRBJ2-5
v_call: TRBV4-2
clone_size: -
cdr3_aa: CASSQDRTGGPSETQYF
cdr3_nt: TGTGCCAGCAGCCAAGATCGTACGGGGGGCCCTTCGGAGACCCAGTACTTC

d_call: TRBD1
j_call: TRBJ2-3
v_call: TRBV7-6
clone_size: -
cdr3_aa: CASSLGQLDTQYF
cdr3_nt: TGTGCCAGCAGCTTGGGACAGTTGGATACGCAGTATTTT

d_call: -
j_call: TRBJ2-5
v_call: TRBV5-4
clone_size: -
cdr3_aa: CASSPRADLETQYF
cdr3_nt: TGTGCCAGCAGCCCACGCGCGGATTTAGAGACCCAGTACTTC

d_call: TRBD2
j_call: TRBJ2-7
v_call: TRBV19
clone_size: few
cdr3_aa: CASNPSGGTVEQYF
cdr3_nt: TGTGCCAGTAACCCATCGGGGGGAACTGTGGAGCAGTACTTC

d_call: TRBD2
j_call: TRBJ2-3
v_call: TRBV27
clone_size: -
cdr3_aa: CASRLAGGTDTQYF
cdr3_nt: TGTGCCAGCAGACTAGCGGGAGGCACAGATACGCAGTATTTT

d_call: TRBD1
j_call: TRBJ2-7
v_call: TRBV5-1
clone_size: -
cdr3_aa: CASSPRGQGSDEQYF
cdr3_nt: TGCGCCAGCAGCCCAAGAGGACAGGGTAGCGACGAGCAGTACTTC

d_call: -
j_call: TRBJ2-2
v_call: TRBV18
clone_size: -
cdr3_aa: CASSPPYSKATGELFF
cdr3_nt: TGTGCCAGCTCACCACCTTACTCCAAGGCTACCGGGGAGCTGTTTTTT

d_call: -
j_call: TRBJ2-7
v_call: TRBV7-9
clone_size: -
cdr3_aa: CASSLYPKEAVGEQYF
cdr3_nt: TGTGCCAGCAGCTTATATCCGAAAGAGGCTGTTGGGGAGCAGTACTTC

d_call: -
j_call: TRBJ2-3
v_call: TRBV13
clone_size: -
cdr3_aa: CASRPGPEVRGTTDTQYF
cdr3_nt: TGTGCCAGCAGACCGGGACCCGAGGTGCGGGGAACCACAGATACGCAGTATTTT

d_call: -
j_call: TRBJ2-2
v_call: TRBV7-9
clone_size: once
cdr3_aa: CASSPPSKGGAGELFF
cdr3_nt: TGTGCCAGCAGTCCGCCCTCGAAAGGGGGGGCCGGGGAGCTGTTTTTT

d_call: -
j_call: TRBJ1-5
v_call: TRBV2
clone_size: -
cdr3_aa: CASSPLGGIQPQHF
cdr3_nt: TGTGCCAGCAGTCCCTTAGGGGGGATTCAGCCCCAGCATTTT

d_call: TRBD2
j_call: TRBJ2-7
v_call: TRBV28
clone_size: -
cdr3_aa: CASISLAGGFYEQYF
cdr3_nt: TGTGCCAGCATCTCATTAGCGGGGGGGTTCTACGAGCAGTACTTC

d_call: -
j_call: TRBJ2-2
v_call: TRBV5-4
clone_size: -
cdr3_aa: CASSLGGNTGELFF
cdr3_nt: TGTGCCAGCAGCTTGGGGGGAAACACCGGGGAGCTGTTTTTT

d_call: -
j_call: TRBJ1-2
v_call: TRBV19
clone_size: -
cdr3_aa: CASIQQADLNYGYTF
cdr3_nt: TGTGCCAGTATACAACAGGCGGACCTTAACTATGGCTACACCTTC

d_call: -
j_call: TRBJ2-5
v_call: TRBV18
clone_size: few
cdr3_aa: CASSPRQETQYF
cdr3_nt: TGTGCCAGCTCACCACGGCAAGAGACCCAGTACTTC

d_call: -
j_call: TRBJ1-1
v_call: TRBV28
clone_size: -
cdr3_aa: CASSFSIMNTEAFF
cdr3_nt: TGTGCCAGCAGCTTCAGTATAATGAACACTGAAGCTTTCTTT